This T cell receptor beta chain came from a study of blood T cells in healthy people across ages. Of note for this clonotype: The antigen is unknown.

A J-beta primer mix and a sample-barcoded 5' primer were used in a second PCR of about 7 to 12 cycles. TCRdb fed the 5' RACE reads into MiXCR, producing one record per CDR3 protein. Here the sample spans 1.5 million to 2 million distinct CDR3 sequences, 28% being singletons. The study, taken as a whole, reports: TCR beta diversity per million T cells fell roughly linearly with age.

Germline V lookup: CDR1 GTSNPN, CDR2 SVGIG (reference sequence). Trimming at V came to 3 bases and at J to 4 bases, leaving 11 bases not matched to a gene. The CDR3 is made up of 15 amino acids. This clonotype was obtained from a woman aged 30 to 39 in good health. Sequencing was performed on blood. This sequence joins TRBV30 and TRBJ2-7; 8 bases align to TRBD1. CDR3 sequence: CAWSVQAGGLYEQYF. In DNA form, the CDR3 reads TGTGCCTGGAGCGTGCAGGCAGGGGGCCTGTACGAGCAGTACTTC.